A single count supports the clone carrying this T cell receptor beta chain. This specimen comes from a study of T cell changes during pregnancy in multiple sclerosis. Measured with immunoSEQ multiplex PCR; TCRdb has only the in-frame clones, and not every one. Counted here are about 45,000 clones, about 90% occurring once; the ten biggest clones make up under 2%. CDR3 length equals 13 residues. Trimming shortened V by 4 bases and J by 1 base, and 4 bases separated the two germline ends. Per germline, CDR1 SGHVS and CDR2 FNYEAQ. This TCR was recovered from a female donor with multiple sclerosis, enrolled in a pregnancy study. Specimen: peripheral blood, collected in the first trimester of pregnancy. The V and J genes are TRBV7-6 and TRBJ2-2; D remains ambiguous. The DNA of the CDR3 is TGTGCCAGCAGCTCAGTGAACACCGGGGAGCTGTTTTTT. Protein sequence: CASSSVNTGELFF.